The 27 T cell receptor beta chains listed next were all sequenced from one sample in a study of response to subunit inactivated influenza vaccine. Using its own MiXCR run on the RT-PCR reads, TCRdb lists one record per CDR3 protein. The sample lists about 300,000 distinct CDR3 sequences; 20% to 25% were seen once. The sample was PBMCs from blood, taken less than 22 months after vaccination. Receptor source: a man between 50 and 69 years old who received an inactivated influenza vaccine.

The chain has TRBV7-9 and TRBJ2-1, with TRBD2 matching 8 bases. Germline assignment: CDR1 SEHNR and CDR2 FQNEAQ (reference sequence). This CDR3 has 15 amino acids. Germline trimming cut 6 bases from V and 8 bases from J; bases unmatched to any gene: 12. CDR3 sequence: CASSKPSGFKDEQFF. The CDR3 region has the DNA TGTGCCAGCAGTAAACCTAGCGGGTTTAAAGATGAGCAGTTCTTC.

The chain is built from TRBV7-2 and TRBJ1-6; D is undetermined. The germline CDR1 and CDR2 sequences are SGHTA and FQGNSA. The V and J ends lost 8 bases and 1 base respectively, with 3 bases between them. The CDR3 is 12 amino acids. Written as DNA, the CDR3 is TGTGCCAGCGGTTCCTATAATTCACCCCTCCACTTT. Encoded protein: CASGSYNSPLHF.

This chain joins TRBV5-4 and TRBJ1-2, with 7 bases aligning to TRBD1. CDR3 size: 12 residues. The germline gives CDR1 SGHNT, CDR2 YYREEE (reference sequence). V trimming: 7 bases; J trimming: 8 bases; junction bases outside the gene matches: 8. CDR3 sequence (DNA): TGTGCCAGCGGTAGACAGGGCGAGGGCTACACCTTC. Amino acids: CASGRQGEGYTF. Full variable domain (outside the CDR3, taken from reference TRBV5-4 and TRBJ1-2): ETGVTQSPTHLIKTRGQQVTLRCSSQSGHNTVSWYQQALGQGPQFIFQYYREEENGRGNFPPRFSGLQFPNYSSELNVNALELDDSALYLCASGRQGEGYTFGSGTRLTVV.

This clonotype was observed a few times. The rearrangement joins TRBV4-3 to TRBJ2-2; TRBD2 matches at 10 bases. Germline assignment: CDR1 LGHNA and CDR2 YSLEER. The CDR3 covers 19 residues. Losses at the gene ends were 1 base for V and 5 bases for J; bases not matched to a gene: 13. The CDR3 DNA reads TGCGCCAGCAGCCAAGCTTACGTCGAACTAGCGGGAAGTACCGGGGAGCTGTTTTTT. It specifies CASSQAYVELAGSTGELFF.

The count of this clonotype is one. This sequence joins TRBV18 and TRBJ2-1, with 7 bases fitting TRBD2. Germline CDR1 is KGHSH and CDR2 is LQKENI. The CDR3 is made up of 13 amino acids. Trimming at V came to 8 bases and at J to 6 bases, leaving 7 bases not matched to a gene. As DNA, the CDR3 is TGTGCCAGCGAGCGGGATCGGGGCAATGAGCAGTTCTTC. Encoded protein: CASERDRGNEQFF. The full variable domain, with the rest looked up from reference TRBV18 and TRBJ2-1, is NAGVMQNPRHLVRRRGQEARLRCSPMKGHSHVYWYRQLPEEGLKFMVYLQKENIIDESGMPKERFSAEFPKEGPSILRIQQVVRGDSAAYFCASERDRGNEQFFGPGTRLTVL.

This clonotype came up many times. This sequence joins TRBV6-6 and TRBJ1-2; D unresolved. The CDR3 loop spans 11 amino acids. Trimming cost V 5 bases and J 5 bases, with 6 bases left between them. CDR1 and CDR2 from the germline V gene are MNHNY and SVGAGI (reference sequence). The CDR3 here is CASSLGYGYTF. The CDR3 coding sequence is TGTGCCAGCAGTCTGGGGTATGGCTACACCTTC.

This clonotype was seen a handful of times. The chain links TRBV20-1 to TRBJ1-5, with no clear D. The CDR3 spans 14 residues. Germline V lookup: CDR1 DFQATT, CDR2 SNEGSKA (reference sequence). V lost 3 bases and J lost 0, with 9 bases in between. CDR3 coding DNA: TGCAGTGCTAGGTTGGATGGTAGCAATCAGCCCCAGCATTTT. Its protein product is CSARLDGSNQPQHF.

The gene calls are TRBV4-2 and TRBJ1-2; 7 nucleotides match TRBD1. Germline V lookup: CDR1 LGHNA, CDR2 YNFKEQ. Germline trimming cut 0 bases from V and 2 bases from J; bases unmatched to any gene: 12. The CDR3 consists of 18 residues. DNA of the CDR3: TGTGCCAGCAGCCAAGAGATCCAAACCGGGACAGTGAACTATGGCTACACCTTC. It specifies CASSQEIQTGTVNYGYTF.

The chain recombines TRBV5-5 with TRBJ2-5, with D hard to call. V was pared by 4 bases and J by 1 base, with 8 bases between. From germline, CDR1 is SGHKS and CDR2 YYEKEE (reference sequence). This CDR3 is 13 amino acids long. The CDR3, as DNA: TGTGCCAGCAGCCCCTGGTCCCAAGAGACCCAGTACTTC. It codes for CASSPWSQETQYF. Complete variable domain (other parts from reference TRBV5-5 and TRBJ2-5): DAGVTQSPTHLIKTRGQQVTLRCSPISGHKSVSWYQQVLGQGPQFIFQYYEKEERGRGNFPDRFSARQFPNYSSELNVNALLLGDSALYLCASSPWSQETQYFGPGTRLLVL.

This chain connects TRBV20-1 to TRBJ2-5; 13 bases map to TRBD2. Germline V gene sequence: CDR1 DFQATT, CDR2 SNEGSKA (reference sequence). The CDR3 extends over 15 amino acids. J lost 1 base, V lost 3 bases, and 2 bases had no gene match. The CDR3, as DNA: TGCAGTGCTAGGGGGACTAGCGGGGCCCAAGAGACCCAGTACTTC. Its translation: CSARGTSGAQETQYF.

V is TRBV24-1 and J is TRBJ2-1; 7 bases fit TRBD1. Losses at the gene ends were 4 bases for V and 4 bases for J; bases not matched to a gene: 21. Germline values: CDR1 KGHDR, CDR2 SFDVKD. CDR3 length equals 20 residues. The CDR3 region has the DNA TGTGCCACCAGTGAGCGTACAGGGGACACCTCTAATTTGAATTACAATGAGCAGTTCTTC. Its translation is CATSERTGDTSNLNYNEQFF.

DNA for the CDR3: TGTGCCAGCAGCTTAGTAGGGACAGGGACGACTAATGAAAAACTGTTTTTT. It encodes CASSLVGTGTTNEKLFF. V and J are TRBV7-2 and TRBJ1-4; 9 positions match TRBD1. V lost 1 base, J lost 2 bases, and 5 bases stayed unmatched. The germline CDR1 and CDR2 sequences are SGHTA and FQGNSA. The CDR3 totals 17 residues.

Details on this clonotype: A read error may produce the germline difference seen at one junction end. The chain recombines TRBV6-1 with TRBJ1-1, with 9 positions matching TRBD1. The germline CDR1 and CDR2 sequences are MNHNS and SASEGT. This CDR3 comprises 13 residues. For the CDR3, the DNA is TGTGCCAGCAGTCGGACCGGGACAGGGATTTTGCTCTTT. Its protein is CASSRTGTGILLF.

V usage is TRBV4-3 and J usage is TRBJ1-4; D gene unclear. Looked up from germline, CDR1 is LGHNA and CDR2 is YSLEER. With 4 bases removed from V and 7 bases from J, the gap between germline ends came to 19 bases. CDR3 size: 16 residues. For the CDR3, the DNA is TGCGCCAGCAGCCGGATGAAGGATGGCGGGAGTGAAAAACTGTTTTTT. Residues: CASSRMKDGGSEKLFF.

This clonotype has a count of ten or more. The chain couples TRBV20-1 to TRBJ1-1; no definite D call. V lost 3 bases and J lost 5, with 19 bases in between. CDR3 length: 15 amino acids. Germline CDR1 reads DFQATT; CDR2 reads SNEGSKA (reference sequence). CDR3 protein: CSASVPQTVDTEAFF. The CDR3 DNA reads TGCAGTGCTAGTGTCCCACAAACGGTGGATACTGAAGCTTTCTTT.

The chain uses TRBV28 and TRBJ2-1; 7 positions match TRBD2. The CDR3 sequence is 16 residues long. Germline values: CDR1 MDHEN, CDR2 SYDVKM. Germline trimming cut 6 bases from V and 0 bases from J; bases unmatched to any gene: 8. DNA of the CDR3: TGTGCCAGCAGGACCGGCGGGAGCAACTCCTACAATGAGCAGTTCTTC. Translating gives CASRTGGSNSYNEQFF.

The CDR3 loop is CASSEGGYTF. CDR3 sequence (DNA): TGTGCCAGCAGTGAAGGTGGCTACACCTTC. The chain uses TRBV25-1 and TRBJ1-2, with D unresolved. This CDR3 has 10 amino acids. CDR1 is MGHDK and CDR2 is SYGVNS in the germline V gene. Trimming pared 2 bases from V and 7 bases from J, leaving 2 bases between.

This chain links TRBV20-1 with TRBJ1-2; D perhaps matches TRBD1 (6 bases). Germline CDR1 DFQATT, CDR2 SNEGSKA (reference sequence). The CDR3 is 13 residues long. V shed 1 base and J shed 3 bases, with 9 bases lying between them. This chain's CDR3 is CSARAGAYYGYTF. In nucleotides, the CDR3 is TGCAGTGCTAGAGCGGGGGCGTACTATGGCTACACCTTC.

This clonotype turned up a few times. The V and J genes are TRBV12-3 or TRBV12-4 and TRBJ1-5, with 10 bases fitting TRBD1. Trimming took 8 bases from V and 4 from J; bases not matched to a gene: 5. The CDR3 loop spans 14 amino acids. The CDR3 protein is CASAGQGRNQPQHF. DNA of the CDR3: TGTGCCAGCGCGGGACAGGGGAGGAATCAGCCCCAGCATTTT.

This clonotype was seen more than once but under ten times. The chain employs TRBV10-3 and TRBJ2-5; D possibly corresponds to TRBD2 (5 bases). Looked up from germline, CDR1 is ENHRY and CDR2 is SYGVKD. This CDR3 is built from 15 residues. V lost 4 bases and J lost 4, with 16 bases in between. The chain's CDR3 is CAISGSGQVGETQYF. The CDR3 DNA reads as TGTGCCATCAGTGGCAGCGGTCAGGTAGGAGAGACCCAGTACTTC.

The chain combines TRBV6-2 or TRBV6-3 with TRBJ2-7, with 10 bases lining up with TRBD1. V gave up 6 bases and J gave up 4 bases; unmatched junction bases: 9. This CDR3 contains 15 residues. From germline, CDR1 is MNHEY and CDR2 SVGEGT. CDR3 DNA sequence: TGTGCCAGCAGAGGCCGGACAGGGGGTATTTACGAGCAGTACTTC. This encodes CASRGRTGGIYEQYF.

This clonotype was seen only a few times. The chain combines TRBV12-3 or TRBV12-4 with TRBJ1-1, with 8 bases lining up with TRBD1. This CDR3 is built from 15 residues. V gave up 5 bases and J gave up 0 bases; unmatched junction bases: 5. The CDR3 sequence: CASSRGTGMNTEAFF. The CDR3 nucleotides read TGTGCCAGCAGTAGAGGGACAGGTATGAACACTGAAGCTTTCTTT.

The chain joins TRBV28 to TRBJ2-3, with TRBD1 matching 8 bases. Germline V lookup: CDR1 MDHEN, CDR2 SYDVKM. The V and J ends lost 4 bases and 0 bases, in that order; junction bases with no gene match: 3. This CDR3 contains 15 residues. This chain's CDR3 is CASSSRTGSTDTQYF. For the CDR3, the DNA is TGTGCCAGCAGTTCTCGGACAGGGAGCACAGATACGCAGTATTTT.

Note on this clonotype: Given a much more abundant clone one base away, this may be a read error. This chain connects TRBV20-1 to TRBJ1-5; possible D gene TRBD1, 6 bases. CDR1 and CDR2 from the germline V gene are DFQATT and SNEGSKA (reference sequence). Trimming shortened V by 5 bases and J by 5 bases, and 10 bases separated the two germline ends. The CDR3 sequence is 12 residues long. The CDR3 loop is CSAPDSDQPQHF. The CDR3 DNA reads TGCAGTGCTCCGGACAGTGATCAGCCCCAGCATTTT.

This clonotype was seen only a few times. The chain is built from TRBV4-1 and TRBJ1-2; possible D gene TRBD1, 5 bases. Trimming stripped 4 bases from V and 3 bases from J, with 12 bases between. The germline gives CDR1 MGHRA, CDR2 YSYEKL. The CDR3 loop spans 14 amino acids. This CDR3 reads CASSPHSGDYGYTF. CDR3 nucleotides: TGCGCCAGCAGCCCACACTCGGGGGACTATGGCTACACCTTC.

The chain carries TRBV6-1 and TRBJ1-5, with 9 bases that match TRBD1. The CDR3 length is 12 residues. Germline CDR1 is MNHNS and CDR2 is SASEGT. The J segment lost 6 bases and the V segment lost 10 bases, leaving 4 bases of the junction unmatched. CDR3 nucleotides: TGTGCCACCGGGACAGGGCTTCAGCCCCAGCATTTT. This codes for CATGTGLQPQHF.

This clonotype was observed many times. The chain has TRBV7-2 and TRBJ1-2; D possibly corresponds to TRBD1 (5 bases). The ends were cut back, 4 bases at V and 4 bases at J, with 13 bases in the middle. Germline values: CDR1 SGHTA, CDR2 FQGNSA. CDR3 length equals 14 residues. CDR3 in DNA: TGTGCCAGCAGCTACCGGGACGCGGGCTATGGCTACACCTTC. It translates to CASSYRDAGYGYTF.